The T cell receptor (beta chain) described here comes from a study of beta chain features in type 1 diabetes. Study-wide points: Cells with high TCR expression could be over-represented by cDNA sequencing. Shortening that was moderate but significant affected the TCRB CDR3s of Type 1 diabetes patients in all four CD4+ subsets. Researchers caution that PCR might favor shorter templates, equally among patients and controls.

Germline V lookup: CDR1 SGHDN, CDR2 FVKESK. With V trimmed by 4 bases and J by 2 bases, 2 bases remained unmatched. The CDR3 spans 14 residues. What was sequenced were expressed TCRB transcripts, since all of the isolated RNA had been reverse transcribed. Several million reads on average were seen across naive, central memory and regulatory T cell samples. Method: immunoSEQ multiplex PCR; TCRdb's copy keeps in-frame clones and lacks some. Of a few hundred thousand clones listed, roughly 16% are singletons. A remark on this clone: Its antigen is as yet unknown.

V gene TRBV14 combines with J gene TRBJ2-5; 9 bases map to TRBD1. Sequencing used naive CD4+ T cells from blood. The sequence was obtained from a woman between 18 and 30 years old in good health. The CDR3: CASSPGTGQETQYF. CDR3 bases: TGTGCCAGCAGCCCCGGGACAGGGCAAGAGACCCAGTACTTC. Together with reference TRBV14 and TRBJ2-5, the CDR3 gives the full variable domain: EAGVTQFPSHSVIEKGQTVTLRCDPISGHDNLYWYRRVMGKEIKFLLHFVKESKQDESGMPNNRFLAERTGGTYSTLKVQPAELEDSGVYFCASSPGTGQETQYFGPGTRLLVL.